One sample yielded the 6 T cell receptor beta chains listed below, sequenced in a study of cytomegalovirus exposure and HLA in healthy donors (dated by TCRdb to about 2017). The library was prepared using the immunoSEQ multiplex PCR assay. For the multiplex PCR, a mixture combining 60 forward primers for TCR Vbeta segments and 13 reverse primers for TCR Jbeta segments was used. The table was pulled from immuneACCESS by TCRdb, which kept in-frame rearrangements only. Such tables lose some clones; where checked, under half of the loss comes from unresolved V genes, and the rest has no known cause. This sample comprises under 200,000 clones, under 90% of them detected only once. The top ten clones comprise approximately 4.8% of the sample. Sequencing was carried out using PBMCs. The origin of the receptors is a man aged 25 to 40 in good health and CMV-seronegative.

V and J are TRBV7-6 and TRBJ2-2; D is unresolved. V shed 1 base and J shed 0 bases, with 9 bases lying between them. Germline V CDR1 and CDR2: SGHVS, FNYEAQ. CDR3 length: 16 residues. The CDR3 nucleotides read TGTGCCAGCAGCTTAGTTGGCGGTTCGAACACCGGGGAGCTGTTTTTT. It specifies CASSLVGGSNTGELFF. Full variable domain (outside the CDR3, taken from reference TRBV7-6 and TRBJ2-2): GAGVSQSPRYKVTKRGQDVALRCDPISGHVSLYWYRQALGQGPEFLTYFNYEAQQDKSGLPNDRFSAERPEGSISTLTIQRTEQRDSAMYRCASSLVGGSNTGELFFGEGSRLTVL.

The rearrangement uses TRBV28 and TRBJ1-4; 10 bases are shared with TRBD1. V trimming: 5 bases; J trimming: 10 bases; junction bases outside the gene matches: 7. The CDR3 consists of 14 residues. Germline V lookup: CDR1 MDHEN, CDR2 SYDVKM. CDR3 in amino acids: CASSGDRGRVKLFF. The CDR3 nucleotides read TGTGCCAGCAGTGGCGACAGGGGGCGGGTAAAACTGTTTTTT.

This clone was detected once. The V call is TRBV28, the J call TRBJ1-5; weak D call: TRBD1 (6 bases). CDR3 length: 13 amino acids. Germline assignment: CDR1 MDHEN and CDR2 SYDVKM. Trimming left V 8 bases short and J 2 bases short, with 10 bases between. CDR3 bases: TGTGCCAGCGCGCCAGGGGGCAATCAGCCCCAGCATTTT. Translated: CASAPGGNQPQHF.

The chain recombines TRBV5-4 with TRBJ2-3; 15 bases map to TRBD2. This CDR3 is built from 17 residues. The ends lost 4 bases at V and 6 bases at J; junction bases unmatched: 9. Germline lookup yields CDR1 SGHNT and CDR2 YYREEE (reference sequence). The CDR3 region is CASSEGGLAGGGDTQYF. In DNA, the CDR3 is TGTGCCAGCAGCGAGGGGGGACTAGCGGGAGGCGGGGATACGCAGTATTTT.

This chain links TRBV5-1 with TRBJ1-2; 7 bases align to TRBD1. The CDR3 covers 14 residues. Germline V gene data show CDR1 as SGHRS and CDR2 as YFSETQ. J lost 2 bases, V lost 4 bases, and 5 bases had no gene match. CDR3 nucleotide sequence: TGCGCCAGCAGCACGGGACAGCCCAACTATGGCTACACCTTC. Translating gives CASSTGQPNYGYTF.

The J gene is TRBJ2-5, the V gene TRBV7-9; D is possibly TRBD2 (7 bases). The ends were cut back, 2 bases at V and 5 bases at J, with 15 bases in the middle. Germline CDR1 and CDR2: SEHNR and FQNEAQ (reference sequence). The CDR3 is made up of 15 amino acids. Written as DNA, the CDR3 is TGTGCCAGCAGCTTAACCGGGACGGGGGGCGAGACCCAGTACTTC. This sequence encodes CASSLTGTGGETQYF. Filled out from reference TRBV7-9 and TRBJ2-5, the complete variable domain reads DTGVSQNPRHKITKRGQNVTFRCDPISEHNRLYWYRQTLGQGPEFLTYFQNEAQLEKSRLLSDRFSAERPKGSFSTLEIQRTEQGDSAMYLCASSLTGTGGETQYFGPGTRLLVL.